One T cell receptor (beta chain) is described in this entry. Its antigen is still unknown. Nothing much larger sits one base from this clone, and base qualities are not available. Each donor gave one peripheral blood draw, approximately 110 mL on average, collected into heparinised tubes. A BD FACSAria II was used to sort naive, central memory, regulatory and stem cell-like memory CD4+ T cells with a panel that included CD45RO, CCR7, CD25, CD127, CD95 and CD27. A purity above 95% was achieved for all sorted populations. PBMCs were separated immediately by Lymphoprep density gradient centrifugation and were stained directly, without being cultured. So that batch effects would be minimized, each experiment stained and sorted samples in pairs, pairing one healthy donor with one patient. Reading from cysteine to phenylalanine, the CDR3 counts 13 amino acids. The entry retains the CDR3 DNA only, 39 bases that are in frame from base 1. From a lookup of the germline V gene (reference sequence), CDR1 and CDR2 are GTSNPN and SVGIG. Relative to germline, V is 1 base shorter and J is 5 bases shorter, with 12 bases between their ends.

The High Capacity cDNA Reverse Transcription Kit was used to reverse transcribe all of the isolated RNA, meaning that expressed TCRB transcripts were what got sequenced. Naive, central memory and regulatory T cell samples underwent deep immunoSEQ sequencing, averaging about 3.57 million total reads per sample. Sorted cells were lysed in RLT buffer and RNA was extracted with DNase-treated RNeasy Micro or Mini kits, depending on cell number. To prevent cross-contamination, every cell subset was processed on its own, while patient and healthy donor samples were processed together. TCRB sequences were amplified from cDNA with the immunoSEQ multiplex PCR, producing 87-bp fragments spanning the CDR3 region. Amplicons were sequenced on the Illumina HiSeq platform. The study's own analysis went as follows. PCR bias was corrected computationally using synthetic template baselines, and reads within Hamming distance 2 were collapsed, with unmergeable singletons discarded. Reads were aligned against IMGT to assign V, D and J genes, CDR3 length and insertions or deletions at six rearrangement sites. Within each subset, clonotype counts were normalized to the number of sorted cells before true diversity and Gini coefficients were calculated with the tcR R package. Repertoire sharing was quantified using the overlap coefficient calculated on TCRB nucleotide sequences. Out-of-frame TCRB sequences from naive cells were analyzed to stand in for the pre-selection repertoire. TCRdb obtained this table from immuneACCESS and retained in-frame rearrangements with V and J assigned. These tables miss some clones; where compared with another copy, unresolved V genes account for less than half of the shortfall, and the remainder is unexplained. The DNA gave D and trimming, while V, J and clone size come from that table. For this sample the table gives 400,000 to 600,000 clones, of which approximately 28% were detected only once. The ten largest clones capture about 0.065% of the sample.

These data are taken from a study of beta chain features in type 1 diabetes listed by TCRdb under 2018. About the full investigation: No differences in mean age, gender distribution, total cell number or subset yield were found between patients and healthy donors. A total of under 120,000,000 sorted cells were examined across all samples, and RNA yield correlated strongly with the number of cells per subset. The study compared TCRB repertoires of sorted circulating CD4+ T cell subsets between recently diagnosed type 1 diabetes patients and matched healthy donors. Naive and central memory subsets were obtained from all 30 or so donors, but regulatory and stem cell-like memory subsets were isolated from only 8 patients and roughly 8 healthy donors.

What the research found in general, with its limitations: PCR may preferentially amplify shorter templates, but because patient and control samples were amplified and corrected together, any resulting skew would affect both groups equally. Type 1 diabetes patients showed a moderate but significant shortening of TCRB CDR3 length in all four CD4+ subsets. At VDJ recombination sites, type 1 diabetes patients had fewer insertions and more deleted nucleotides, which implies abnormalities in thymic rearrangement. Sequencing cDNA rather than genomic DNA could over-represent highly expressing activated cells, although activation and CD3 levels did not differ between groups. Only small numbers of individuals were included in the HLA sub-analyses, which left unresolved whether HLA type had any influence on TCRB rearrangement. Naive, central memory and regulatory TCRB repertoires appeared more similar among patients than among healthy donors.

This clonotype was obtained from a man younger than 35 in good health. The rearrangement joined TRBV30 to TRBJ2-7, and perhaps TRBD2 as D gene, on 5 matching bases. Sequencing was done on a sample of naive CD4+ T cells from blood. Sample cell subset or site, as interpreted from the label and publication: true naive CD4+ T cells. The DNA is TGTGCCTGGAGTGCTAGCCGAGTAAACGAGCAGTACTTC. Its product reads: CAWSASRVNEQYF.